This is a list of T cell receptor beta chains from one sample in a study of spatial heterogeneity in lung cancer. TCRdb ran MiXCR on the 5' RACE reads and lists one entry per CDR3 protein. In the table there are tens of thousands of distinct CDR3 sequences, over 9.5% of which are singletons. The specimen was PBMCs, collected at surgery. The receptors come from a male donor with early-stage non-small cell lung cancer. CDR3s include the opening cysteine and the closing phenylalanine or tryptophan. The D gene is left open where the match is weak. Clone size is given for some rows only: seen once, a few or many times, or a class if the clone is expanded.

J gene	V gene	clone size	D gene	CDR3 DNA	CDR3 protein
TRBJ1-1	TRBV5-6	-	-	TGTGCCAGCAGCTTCGACAGGTCCACTGAAGCTTTCTTT	CASSFDRSTEAFF
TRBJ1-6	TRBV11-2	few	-	TGTGCCAGCAGCTTAGATATCGGGGGTAGATCACCCCTCCACTTT	CASSLDIGGRSPLHF
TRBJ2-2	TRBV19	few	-	TGTGCCAGTAATATGGTTTTCACCGGGGAGCTGTTTTTT	CASNMVFTGELFF
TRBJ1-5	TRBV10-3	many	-	TGTGCCATCAGTGAGTCTGACAGGTCGGCTGGCAATCAGCCCCAGCATTTT	CAISESDRSAGNQPQHF
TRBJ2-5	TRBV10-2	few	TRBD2	TGCGCCACCCGACTAGCGGGGGGGAAGCAAGAGACCCAGTACTTC	CATRLAGGKQETQYF
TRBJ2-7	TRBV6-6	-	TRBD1	TGTGCCAGCAGTTACTCACGGACAGGGGCTTCCTACGAGCAGTACTTC	CASSYSRTGASYEQYF
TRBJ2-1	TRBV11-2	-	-	TGTGCCAGCAGCCAGGACAGAAAGCAGTTCTTC	CASSQDRKQFF
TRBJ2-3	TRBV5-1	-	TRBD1	TGCGCCAGCAGCTACGGGACAGCCACAGATACGCAGTATTTT	CASSYGTATDTQYF
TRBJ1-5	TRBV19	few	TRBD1	TGTGCCAGTAGTATTGGGCAGGGGGCTAATCAGCCCCAGCATTTT	CASSIGQGANQPQHF
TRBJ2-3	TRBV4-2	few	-	TGTGCCAGCAGCCAAGGTCGACTCACAGATACGCAGTATTTT	CASSQGRLTDTQYF
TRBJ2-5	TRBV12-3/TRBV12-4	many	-	TGTGCCAGCAGTAAGGGACATCTCCAAGAGACCCAGTACTTC	CASSKGHLQETQYF
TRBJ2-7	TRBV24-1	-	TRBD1	TGTGCCACCCGAGGGACAGGGTCCGACGAGCAGTACTTC	CATRGTGSDEQYF
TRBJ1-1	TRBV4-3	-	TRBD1	TGCGCCAGCAGCCAAGGGCCTGCCAGGGGGCGGAACACTGAAGCTTTCTTT	CASSQGPARGRNTEAFF
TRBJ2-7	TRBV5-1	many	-	TGCGCCAGCAGCCCGGGACGGGACTACGAGCAGTACTTC	CASSPGRDYEQYF
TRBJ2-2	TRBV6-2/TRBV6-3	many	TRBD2	TGTGCCAGCAGGATTCCGGGACTAGTCTATAACGGGGAGCTGTTTTTT	CASRIPGLVYNGELFF
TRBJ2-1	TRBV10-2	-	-	TGCGCCAGCAGTGTGGGGGGGCTCTCCTACAATGAGCAGTTCTTC	CASSVGGLSYNEQFF
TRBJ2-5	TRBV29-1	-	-	TGCAGCGTCGCCGGGACTCCTAAGGCAGAGACCCAGTACTTC	CSVAGTPKAETQYF
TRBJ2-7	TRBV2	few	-	TGTGCCAGCCATTCGACCCAGTCCAACTACGAGCAGTACTTC	CASHSTQSNYEQYF
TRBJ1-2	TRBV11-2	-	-	TGTGCCAGCAGCAACCGGGCCATAGGCTACACCTTC	CASSNRAIGYTF
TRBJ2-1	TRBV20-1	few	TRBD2	TGCAGTGCTTGGACTAGCGGGGGATACCTCTCCTACAATGAGCAGTTCTTC	CSAWTSGGYLSYNEQFF
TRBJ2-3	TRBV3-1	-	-	TGTGCCAGCAGCCAAGATCACGCGCGCGCAGATACGCAGTATTTT	CASSQDHARADTQYF
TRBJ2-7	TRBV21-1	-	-	TGTGCCAGCAGCAAAGGACCAGGGCGAAACTACGAGCAGTACTTC	CASSKGPGRNYEQYF
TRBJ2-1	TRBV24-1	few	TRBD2	TGTGCCACCAGTAGGACTAGCGGTCCCAATGAGCAGTTCTTC	CATSRTSGPNEQFF
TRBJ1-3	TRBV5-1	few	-	TGCGCCAGCAGCTTGGATGAAGGAAACACCATATATTTT	CASSLDEGNTIYF
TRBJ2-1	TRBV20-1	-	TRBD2	TGCAGTGCTAGGCGGGAGGGCCGAAATGAGCAGTTCTTC	CSARREGRNEQFF
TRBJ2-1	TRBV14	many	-	TGTGCCAGCAGCCAAGCGGGCCACAATGAGCAGTTCTTC	CASSQAGHNEQFF
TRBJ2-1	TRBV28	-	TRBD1	TGTGCCAGCAGTTTGGGTGGGGGGACAGGCTCCTACAATGAGCAGTTCTTC	CASSLGGGTGSYNEQFF
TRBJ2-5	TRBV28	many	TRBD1	TGTGCCAGCAGCCTTATGGGACGGACAGGGCTGCAAGAGACCCAGTACTTC	CASSLMGRTGLQETQYF
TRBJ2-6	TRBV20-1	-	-	TGCAGTGCTAGAGACCCAGCGACAGGAGCCTCTGGGGCCAACGTCCTGACTTTC	CSARDPATGASGANVLTF
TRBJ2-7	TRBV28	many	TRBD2	TGTGCCAGCAGTCCTGGGACTAGCGGTCCCTCCTACGAGCAGTACTTC	CASSPGTSGPSYEQYF
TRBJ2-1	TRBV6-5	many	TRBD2	TGTGCCAGCAGTTACGATCGACTAGCGGATGAGCAGTTCTTC	CASSYDRLADEQFF
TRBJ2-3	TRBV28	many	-	TGTGCCAGCAGTCTAGACGGAATAACCCCAGATACGCAGTATTTT	CASSLDGITPDTQYF
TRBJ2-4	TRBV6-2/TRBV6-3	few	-	TGTGCCAGCACCTTTAGGTCGTTAGCCAAAAACATTCAGTACTTC	CASTFRSLAKNIQYF
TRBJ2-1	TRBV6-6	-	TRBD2	TGTGCCAGCAGCCACGGGGCGGGAGGACACAATGAGCAGTTCTTC	CASSHGAGGHNEQFF
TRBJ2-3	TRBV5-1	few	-	TGCGCCAGCAGCGACCGGGGCACAGATACGCAGTATTTT	CASSDRGTDTQYF
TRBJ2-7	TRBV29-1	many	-	TGCAGCGTTGAGGGTCAGGGCTACGAGCAGTACTTC	CSVEGQGYEQYF
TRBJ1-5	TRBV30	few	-	TGTGCCTGGAGTTACTTAGGGGCAGGACGGCATTTT	CAWSYLGAGRHF
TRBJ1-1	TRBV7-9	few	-	TGTGCCAGCAGCTTAGCCGCAGGTATCACTGAAGCTTTCTTT	CASSLAAGITEAFF
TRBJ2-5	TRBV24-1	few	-	TGTGCCACCAGTGATTTTCCGACAGCCGGAAAAGAGACCCAGTACTTC	CATSDFPTAGKETQYF
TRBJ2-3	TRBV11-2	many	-	TGTGCCAGCAGCTGGCAGGGTGGTAGTGGGACAGATACGCAGTATTTT	CASSWQGGSGTDTQYF
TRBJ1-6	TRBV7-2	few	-	TGTGCCAGCAGCTTAGTGGCAGTACCAAATTCACCCCTCCACTTT	CASSLVAVPNSPLHF
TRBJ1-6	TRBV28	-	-	TGTGCCAGCAGTTTACGGGGGCCTCCTAATTTAACCCTCCACTTT	CASSLRGPPNLTLHF
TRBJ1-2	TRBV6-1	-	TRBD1	TGTGCCAGCAGTGAAAAGGGGACAGGGACCCTCTATGGCTACACCTTC	CASSEKGTGTLYGYTF
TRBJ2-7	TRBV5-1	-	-	TGCGCCAGCAGCTTGGAAGGGTCCGCCTACGAGCAGTACTTC	CASSLEGSAYEQYF
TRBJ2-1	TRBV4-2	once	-	TGTGCCAGCAGCCAAGATCCGGGCGCTTCCTACAATGAGCAGTTCTTC	CASSQDPGASYNEQFF
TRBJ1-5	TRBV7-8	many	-	TGTGCCAGCAGCCTTGACCGAAATCAGCCCCAGCATTTT	CASSLDRNQPQHF
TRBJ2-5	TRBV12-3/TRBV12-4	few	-	TGTGCCAGCAGTGGGGACCAACAGACCCAGTACTTC	CASSGDQQTQYF
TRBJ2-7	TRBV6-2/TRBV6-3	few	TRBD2	TGTGCCAGCAGTGCACCGGGACTAGCGTCCTACGAGCAGTACTTC	CASSAPGLASYEQYF
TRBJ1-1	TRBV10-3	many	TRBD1	TGTGCCATCAGTGAGTCGACAGGGGGGAACACTGAAGCTTTCTTT	CAISESTGGNTEAFF
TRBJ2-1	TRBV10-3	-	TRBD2	TGTGCCATCAGTGAGTCCGGCGGGGGGGTGAACAATGAGCAGTTCTTC	CAISESGGGVNNEQFF
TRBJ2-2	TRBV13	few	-	TGTGCCAGCAGCAGATACACCGGGGAGCTGTTTTTT	CASSRYTGELFF
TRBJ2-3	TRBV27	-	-	TGTGCCAGCAGTTTATTTGCAGGCGGGACAGATACGCAGTATTTT	CASSLFAGGTDTQYF
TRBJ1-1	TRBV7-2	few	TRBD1	TGTGCCAGCAGCATCCAACAGGGGGGAACTGAAGCTTTCTTT	CASSIQQGGTEAFF
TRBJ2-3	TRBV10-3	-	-	TGTGCCATCAGTGGGGCCAGGGGAGGCACAGATACGCAGTATTTT	CAISGARGGTDTQYF
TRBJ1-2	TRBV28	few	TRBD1	TGTGCCAGCAGTGAGGGACAGCTCCATGGCTACACCTTC	CASSEGQLHGYTF
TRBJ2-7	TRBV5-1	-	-	TGCGCCAGCAGCTTGGACTACGAGCAGTACTTC	CASSLDYEQYF
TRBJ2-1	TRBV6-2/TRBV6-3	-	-	TGTGCCAGCAGTTACCCCAAAGCCAGGGGAACTATGGGACACAATGAGCAGTTCTTC	CASSYPKARGTMGHNEQFF
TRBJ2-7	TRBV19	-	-	TGTGCCAGTAGTATATCCAGGGAGGACGAGCAGTACTTC	CASSISREDEQYF
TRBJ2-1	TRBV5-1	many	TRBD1	TGCGCCAGCAGCTTAGGACAGGGGGCGAATGAGCAGTTCTTC	CASSLGQGANEQFF
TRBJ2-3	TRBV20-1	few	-	TGCAGTGCTATCGGGGGCCCCACAGATACGCAGTATTTT	CSAIGGPTDTQYF